This TCR beta chain emerged from a study of blood T cell repertoires in COVID-19. The wider study: COVID-19 samples from acute and convalescent phases originated in the United States, Italy and Spain. PBMCs, B-cell-depleted T cells, or T cells were the source of the cDNA or gDNA that made up the material.

As processed by the authors: Estimation of nucleated cell counts relied on the amplification of reference gene primers. This table comes from immunoSEQ multiplex PCR, and its TCRdb copy is limited to in-frame clones, with some not included. The V and J calls and clone size were taken over from that table, and D and trimming were inferred from the DNA. Seen here are fewer than 85,000 clones, around 82% observed once, and the top ten hold around 27%. The clonotype originates from a human donor in a cohort sampled during active COVID-19. Sequencing was performed on peripheral blood.

CDR3: CASEPSSTYNEQFF. CDR3 sequence (DNA): TGTGCCAGCGAGCCGTCTAGCACCTACAATGAGCAGTTCTTC. The chain uses TRBV2 and TRBJ2-1, with D possibly TRBD2 on 5 matching bases. Trimming stripped 8 bases from V and 2 bases from J, with 13 bases between. CDR3 length: 14 residues. CDR1 SNHLY and CDR2 FYNNEI come from the germline V gene.